Listed here are 13 T cell receptor beta chains from one sample, sequenced in a study of blood T cells in healthy people across ages. Using a J-beta primer mix together with a sample-barcoded 5' primer, a second PCR was run for roughly 6 to 12 cycles. One entry per CDR3 protein, called by TCRdb with MiXCR from the 5' RACE reads. The sample carries 1.5 million to 2 million distinct CDR3 sequences, about 35% recorded once. The sequenced material came from blood. All receptors derive from a woman under 40 in good health.

The chain couples TRBV24-1 to TRBJ2-1; 12 bases fit TRBD2. The CDR3 is 16 residues long. CDR1 and CDR2 (germline): KGHDR, SFDVKD. Trimming cost V 4 bases and J 5 bases; bases outside gene matches: 5. This CDR3 is CATSDWTSGDDNEQFF. The CDR3 DNA sequence: TGTGCCACCAGTGACTGGACTAGCGGGGACGACAATGAGCAGTTCTTC.

This clonotype appeared a few times. The rearrangement links TRBV20-1 to TRBJ2-5; tentatively, D is TRBD1 or TRBD2 (5 bases each). This CDR3 region has 14 residues. V shed 3 bases and J shed 11 bases, with 22 bases lying between them. Germline assignment: CDR1 DFQATT and CDR2 SNEGSKA (reference sequence). CDR3 nucleotide sequence: TGCAGTGCTAGCTGGGGGATAAACTCTGGGGAGCAGTACTTC. Amino acids: CSASWGINSGEQYF.

This clonotype was found many times. The chain uses TRBV29-1 and TRBJ1-1, with D unresolved. This CDR3 contains 14 residues. Germline values: CDR1 SQVTM, CDR2 ANQGSEA. The CDR3 nucleotides are TGCAGTGCAACCGCAGGCACTCTGAACACTGAAGCTTTCTTT. This encodes CSATAGTLNTEAFF.

In this sample, this clonotype turned up a few times. This sequence joins TRBV11-3 and TRBJ2-1, with 8 nucleotides matching TRBD2. Germline V gene lookup returns CDR1 SGHNT and CDR2 YENEEA. The junction had 9 bases not matched to a gene; V was cut back by 5 bases and J by 6 bases. This CDR3 region has 15 residues. The CDR3 sequence: CASSLSQLAANEQFF. DNA of the CDR3: TGTGCCAGCAGCCTCAGTCAACTAGCGGCCAATGAGCAGTTCTTC.

This clonotype turned up a few times. The chain recombines TRBV5-1 with TRBJ2-7; D is possibly TRBD2 (6 bases). The germline V gene encodes CDR1 SGHRS and CDR2 YFSETQ. V lost 4 bases and J 3 bases, leaving 17 bases between the germline ends. The CDR3 contains 15 residues. CDR3: CASSLFGGLNYEQYF. The CDR3 DNA reads as TGCGCCAGCAGCCTCTTCGGGGGTTTAAACTACGAGCAGTACTTC. The full variable domain, completed using reference TRBV5-1 and TRBJ2-7, is KAGVTQTPRYLIKTRGQQVTLSCSPISGHRSVSWYQQTPGQGLQFLFEYFSETQRNKGNFPGRFSGRQFSNSRSEMNVSTLELGDSALYLCASSLFGGLNYEQYFGPGTRLTVT.

The chain uses TRBV7-9 and TRBJ2-3; 11 positions agree with TRBD2. J lost 4 bases, V lost 5 bases, and 17 bases had no gene match. There are 19 residues in the CDR3. The germline CDR1 and CDR2 sequences are SEHNR and FQNEAQ (reference sequence). For the CDR3, the DNA is TGTGCCAGCAGCCGATACCCCCGACTAGCGGGGAGTCGCGCAGATACGCAGTATTTT. This encodes CASSRYPRLAGSRADTQYF.

This clonotype appeared a few times. The chain combines TRBV3-1 with TRBJ2-5; 9 nucleotides align to TRBD1. CDR1 is LGHDT and CDR2 is YNNKEL in the germline V gene (reference sequence). CDR3 size: 16 residues. V dropped 4 bases and J dropped 5; count of bases not matched to a gene: 11. The chain's CDR3 is CASSLLTGTGMETQYF. The DNA of the CDR3 is TGTGCCAGCAGCCTATTGACCGGGACAGGGATGGAGACCCAGTACTTC.

The chain recombines TRBV20-1 with TRBJ2-5, with 7 bases matching TRBD2. V was clipped by 2 bases and J by 8 bases; unmatched bases: 8. The CDR3 is 13 residues long. Germline V lookup: CDR1 DFQATT, CDR2 SNEGSKA (reference sequence). CDR3 nucleotides: TGCAGTGCTAGACTAGCAGCGGGGATAACCCAGTACTTC. Translating it yields CSARLAAGITQYF.

This clonotype was picked up a small number of times. The chain recombines TRBV9 with TRBJ2-5; unclear D gene. CDR3 length: 12 amino acids. CDR1 and CDR2 (germline): SGDLS, YYNGEE. V was trimmed by 1 base and J by 4 bases, leaving 5 bases between them. The CDR3 DNA is TGTGCCAGCAGCGTAATGGGAGAGACCCAGTACTTC. Residues: CASSVMGETQYF.

In this sample, this clonotype turned up a few times. The chain is built from TRBV5-1 and TRBJ1-4, with 7 bases aligning to TRBD1. CDR3 size: 20 residues. Germline V lookup: CDR1 SGHRS, CDR2 YFSETQ. The V segment lost 0 bases and the J segment 0 bases; nucleotides outside the gene matches: 14. Written as DNA, the CDR3 is TGCGCCAGCAGCTTGGCGGTTCGGGGCAGGGGGGTCTCAACTAATGAAAAACTGTTTTTT. It codes for CASSLAVRGRGVSTNEKLFF.

The V call is TRBV27, the J call TRBJ1-2, with D perhaps TRBD1 (5 bases). V was pared by 0 bases and J by 5 bases, with 10 bases between. The CDR3 consists of 14 residues. Germline CDR1 is MNHEY and CDR2 is SMNVEV (reference sequence). The CDR3 region has the DNA TGTGCCAGCAGTTTATCCGGGGCCGTTTATGGCTACACCTTC. This gives the protein CASSLSGAVYGYTF.

The CDR3 loop reads CATRRLAEETQYF. The CDR3 bases are TGTGCCACCAGAAGGCTAGCGGAAGAGACCCAGTACTTC. The J gene is TRBJ2-5, the V gene TRBV15, with 7 positions matching TRBD2. The V gene end was trimmed by 6 bases and the J gene end by 3 bases; junction bases not matched to a gene: 4. The germline V gene encodes CDR1 LNHNV and CDR2 YYDKDF (reference sequence). CDR3 length: 13 amino acids.

This clonotype was found a few times. This sequence joins TRBV10-3 and TRBJ1-1, with D hard to call. This CDR3 contains 15 residues. V lost 2 bases, J lost 0 bases, and 10 bases lay in between. Germline-derived CDR1 and CDR2 are ENHRY and SYGVKD. The CDR3 region has the DNA TGTGCCATCAGTGAGGTGAGGGTGATGAACACTGAAGCTTTCTTT. Translation: CAISEVRVMNTEAFF.